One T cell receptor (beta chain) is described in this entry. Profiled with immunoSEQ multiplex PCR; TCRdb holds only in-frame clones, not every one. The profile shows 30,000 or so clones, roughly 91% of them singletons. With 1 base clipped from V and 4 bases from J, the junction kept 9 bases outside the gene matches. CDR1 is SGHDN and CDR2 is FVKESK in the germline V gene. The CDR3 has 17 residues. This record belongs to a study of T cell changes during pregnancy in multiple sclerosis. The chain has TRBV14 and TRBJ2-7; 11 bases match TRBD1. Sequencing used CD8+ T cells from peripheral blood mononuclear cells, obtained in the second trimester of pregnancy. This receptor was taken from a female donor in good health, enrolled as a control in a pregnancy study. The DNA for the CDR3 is TGTGCCAGCAGCCAAGTGGTACCTGGACAGGGGGCATACGAGCAGTACTTC. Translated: CASSQVVPGQGAYEQYF.